Below, 24 T cell receptor beta chains from the same sample are listed, as sequenced in a study of blood T cell repertoires in COVID-19. Data came from immunoSEQ multiplex PCR; TCRdb stores just in-frame clones and leaves some out. The sample yields approximately 250,000 clones, 91% seen once. The sample consisted of PBMCs or T cells enriched from blood (not recorded which). These receptors were obtained from a man in his forties who had been exposed to COVID-19.

The rearrangement links TRBV24-1 to TRBJ2-3, with D tentatively TRBD1 (5 bases). Trimming cost V 2 bases and J 3 bases, with 8 bases left between them. The germline V gene has CDR1 KGHDR and CDR2 SFDVKD. The CDR3 consists of 14 residues. CDR3 residues: CATSDSTGTDTQYF. Written as DNA, the CDR3 is TGTGCCACCAGTGATTCCACAGGAACAGATACGCAGTATTTT.

This chain joins TRBV7-3 and TRBJ2-3, with 13 bases matching TRBD2. Losses at the gene ends were 5 bases for V and 15 bases for J; bases not matched to a gene: 8. The CDR3 length is 13 residues. Germline V CDR1 and CDR2: SGHTA, FQGTGA. For the CDR3, the DNA is TGTGCCAGCAGCCCGGAGACTAGCGGGAGGCGTTATTTT. Encoded protein: CASSPETSGRRYF.

The chain uses TRBV19 and TRBJ2-7; a weak D match, TRBD1 (6 bases). With 6 bases removed from V and 4 bases from J, the gap between germline ends came to 16 bases. Germline assignment: CDR1 LNHDA and CDR2 SQIVND (reference sequence). CDR3 length: 14 residues. The DNA of the CDR3 is TGTGCCAGTAGGGCGACAGGTGGCTTATACGAGCAGTACTTC. Translating it yields CASRATGGLYEQYF.

This chain uses TRBV19 with TRBJ2-1; 11 nucleotides match TRBD2. V lost 5 bases, J lost 9 bases, and 6 bases stayed unmatched. Germline V gene sequence: CDR1 LNHDA, CDR2 SQIVND (reference sequence). This CDR3 region has 14 residues. The CDR3 loop is CASSRLAGGGEQFF. For the CDR3, the DNA is TGTGCCAGTAGTCGATTAGCGGGAGGGGGTGAGCAGTTCTTC.

V usage is TRBV5-1 and J usage is TRBJ2-7, with D possibly matching TRBD1 (6 bases). Trimming cost V 0 bases and J 1 base, with 11 bases left between them. CDR1 is SGHRS and CDR2 is YFSETQ in the germline V gene. The CDR3 length is 15 residues. The CDR3 sequence is CASSLAPRGSYEQYF. CDR3 DNA: TGCGCCAGCAGCTTGGCCCCCAGGGGTTCCTACGAGCAGTACTTC.

The chain has TRBV2 and TRBJ2-7, with 13 bases aligning to TRBD2. Germline values: CDR1 SNHLY, CDR2 FYNNEI. Trimming cost V 7 bases and J 4 bases; bases outside gene matches: 4. The CDR3 covers 14 residues. CDR3 sequence reads: CASIGTSGTYEQYF. The CDR3 DNA follows: TGTGCCAGCATCGGGACTAGCGGGACTTACGAGCAGTACTTC.

The rearrangement uses TRBV21-1 and TRBJ1-1; the table calls TRBD1, which could not be checked here. TRBV21-1 is an annotated pseudogene. The CDR3 sequence is 17 residues long. This CDR3 is CASSKAKAGGLNTEAFF. The CDR3, as DNA: TGTGCCAGCAGCAAAGCGAAGGCAGGGGGGTTGAACACTGAAGCTTTCTTT.

As for this clone: Other DNA variants within this sample encode the same CDR3. The rearrangement uses TRBV5-1 and TRBJ1-1; D ambiguous. CDR1 SGHRS and CDR2 YFSETQ come from the germline V gene. CDR3 size: 13 residues. Trimming left V 0 bases short and J 1 base short, with 4 bases between. The CDR3 spells CASSLAGNTEAFF. CDR3 nucleotide sequence: TGCGCCAGCAGCTTGGCCGGGAACACTGAAGCTTTCTTT.

The chain employs TRBV9 and TRBJ2-3, with D perhaps TRBD2 (6 bases). CDR1 is SGDLS, CDR2 YYNGEE, per germline. The CDR3 extends over 16 amino acids. Trimming left V 3 bases short and J 4 bases short, with 18 bases between. The CDR3 protein is CASSGGTRGPADTQYF. Written as DNA, the CDR3 is TGTGCCAGCAGCGGGGGGACTCGAGGCCCGGCAGATACGCAGTATTTT.

This chain links TRBV10-3 with TRBJ2-7, with 7 bases identical to TRBD2. This CDR3 spans 13 amino acids. The junction had 5 bases not matched to a gene; V was cut back by 5 bases and J by 4 bases. The germline gives CDR1 ENHRY, CDR2 SYGVKD. The CDR3 loop is CAISPTSKYEQYF. The CDR3 region has the DNA TGTGCCATCAGTCCGACTAGCAAGTACGAGCAGTACTTC.

This clone showed up just once. The genes are TRBV19 and TRBJ2-2, with 13 nucleotides matching TRBD2. CDR3 length: 16 amino acids. Germline CDR1 LNHDA, CDR2 SQIVND (reference sequence). V trimming: 2 bases; J trimming: 7 bases; junction bases outside the gene matches: 4. The CDR3 sequence is CASSITSGRAGGELFF. In DNA form, the CDR3 reads TGTGCCAGTAGTATAACTAGCGGGAGGGCCGGCGGGGAGCTGTTTTTT.

The chain links TRBV19 to TRBJ2-3; the D gene is possibly TRBD1 (5 bases). The germline gives CDR1 LNHDA, CDR2 SQIVND (reference sequence). The CDR3 has 14 residues. The ends were cut back, 5 bases at V and 6 bases at J, with 15 bases in the middle. The CDR3, as DNA: TGTGCCAGTAGTTTGATCCAGGGTGAGGATACGCAGTATTTT. Translating it yields CASSLIQGEDTQYF.

V is TRBV14 and J is TRBJ2-1; unclear D gene. The V gene's germline CDR1 is SGHDN and CDR2 FVKESK. V lost 1 base to trimming and J lost 11 bases, with 12 bases between them. The CDR3 spans 13 residues. The CDR3 sequence is CASSQVRNSQQFF. In nucleotides, the CDR3 is TGTGCCAGCAGCCAAGTCCGGAACAGTCAGCAGTTCTTC.

Only one count was recorded for this clone. The chain uses TRBV5-4 and TRBJ1-1; 8 nucleotides align to TRBD1. The CDR3 has 15 residues. The V gene's germline CDR1 is SGHNT and CDR2 YYREEE (reference sequence). J gave up 4 bases and V 3 bases, and 8 bases lay outside the gene matches. In DNA form, the CDR3 reads TGTGCCAGCAGCTGGGACAGGACAGGCGGCACTGAAGCTTTCTTT. Translating gives CASSWDRTGGTEAFF.

The chain links TRBV28 to TRBJ2-7; 9 bases are shared with TRBD1. Germline loops: CDR1 MDHEN, CDR2 SYDVKM. The CDR3 consists of 12 residues. The ends lost 6 bases at V and 7 bases at J; junction bases unmatched: 4. The CDR3 nucleotides read TGTGCCAGCAGACAGGGGGCAAGGGAGCAGTACTTC. Translating gives CASRQGAREQYF.

This chain uses TRBV19 with TRBJ1-6, with 7 bases fitting TRBD1. This CDR3 region has 14 residues. V gave up 1 base and J gave up 8 bases; unmatched junction bases: 2. The germline gives CDR1 LNHDA, CDR2 SQIVND (reference sequence). CDR3 nucleotide sequence: TGTGCCAGTAGTATAGGACAGGGTCATTCACCCCTCCACTTT. This gives the protein CASSIGQGHSPLHF.

The chain couples TRBV5-4 to TRBJ2-3; 9 nucleotides match TRBD2. V lost 0 bases and J lost 4; bases outside the gene matches: 6. The CDR3 is made up of 16 amino acids. Looked up from germline, CDR1 is SGHNT and CDR2 is YYREEE (reference sequence). The CDR3 protein is CASSLVASGEADTQYF. CDR3 nucleotide sequence: TGTGCCAGCAGCTTGGTGGCTAGCGGGGAGGCAGATACGCAGTATTTT.

CDR3 residues: CAISEVNNYGYTF. CDR3 DNA: TGTGCCATCAGTGAGGTAAATAACTATGGCTACACCTTC. The J gene is TRBJ1-2, the V gene TRBV10-3, with D uncertain. V was shortened by 2 bases and J by 1 base, with 5 bases between the two germline ends. Germline assignment: CDR1 ENHRY and CDR2 SYGVKD. This CDR3 has 13 residues.

The CDR3 spells CASSPGDSYTEAFF. In nucleotides, the CDR3 is TGCGCCAGCAGCCCGGGGGACAGCTACACTGAAGCTTTCTTT. The rearrangement links TRBV5-1 to TRBJ1-1, with 7 bases identical to TRBD1. CDR1 and CDR2 (germline): SGHRS, YFSETQ. V lost 4 bases to trimming and J lost 3 bases; unmatched junction nucleotides: 6. This CDR3 has 14 amino acids. Full variable domain (outside the CDR3, taken from reference TRBV5-1 and TRBJ1-1): KAGVTQTPRYLIKTRGQQVTLSCSPISGHRSVSWYQQTPGQGLQFLFEYFSETQRNKGNFPGRFSGRQFSNSRSEMNVSTLELGDSALYLCASSPGDSYTEAFFGQGTRLTVV.

The chain uses TRBV29-1 and TRBJ2-2; TRBD1 aligns across 9 bases. CDR1 and CDR2 (germline): SQVTM, ANQGSEA. The CDR3 has 16 amino acids. Losses at the gene ends were 8 bases for V and 0 bases for J; bases not matched to a gene: 10. This CDR3 is CSPLRDRATNTGELFF. CDR3 in DNA: TGCAGCCCACTCCGGGACAGGGCCACGAACACCGGGGAGCTGTTTTTT.

The chain has TRBV9 and TRBJ1-1; no clear D. The CDR3 contains 14 residues. Trimming left V 4 bases short and J 1 base short, with 11 bases between. Germline-derived CDR1 and CDR2 are SGDLS and YYNGEE. CDR3 DNA: TGTGCCAGCAGCCCCCGGTTAGAGAACACTGAAGCTTTCTTT. It codes for CASSPRLENTEAFF. Variable domain in full (rest from reference TRBV9 and TRBJ1-1): DSGVTQTPKHLITATGQRVTLRCSPRSGDLSVYWYQQSLDQGLQFLIQYYNGEERAKGNILERFSAQQFPDLHSELNLSSLELGDSALYFCASSPRLENTEAFFGQGTRLTVV.

The chain has TRBV5-1 and TRBJ1-5; 8 bases are a match to TRBD1. Germline V gives CDR1 SGHRS, CDR2 YFSETQ. The CDR3 is 14 amino acids. Germline trimming cut 4 bases from V and 4 bases from J; bases unmatched to any gene: 4. CDR3: CASSPGTGNQPQHF. DNA of the CDR3: TGCGCCAGCAGCCCGGGGACAGGTAATCAGCCCCAGCATTTT.

This chain links TRBV12-5 with TRBJ1-2; 7 positions agree with TRBD1. There are 15 residues in the CDR3. With 7 bases clipped from V and 4 bases from J, the junction kept 12 bases outside the gene matches. Looked up from germline, CDR1 is LGHNT and CDR2 is FRNRAP. The CDR3 DNA sequence: TGTGCTAGTGTCCCATTTGACCGGGACAGCTATGGCTACACCTTC. This sequence encodes CASVPFDRDSYGYTF.

The rearrangement joins TRBV2 to TRBJ1-1; D remains unclear. Germline CDR1 reads SNHLY; CDR2 reads FYNNEI. The V gene lost 7 bases and the J gene lost 1 base, with 16 bases spanning the gap. The CDR3 has 15 amino acids. The CDR3 is CASIAQFVRNTEAFF. The CDR3 bases are TGTGCCAGCATTGCACAGTTCGTTAGGAACACTGAAGCTTTCTTT.